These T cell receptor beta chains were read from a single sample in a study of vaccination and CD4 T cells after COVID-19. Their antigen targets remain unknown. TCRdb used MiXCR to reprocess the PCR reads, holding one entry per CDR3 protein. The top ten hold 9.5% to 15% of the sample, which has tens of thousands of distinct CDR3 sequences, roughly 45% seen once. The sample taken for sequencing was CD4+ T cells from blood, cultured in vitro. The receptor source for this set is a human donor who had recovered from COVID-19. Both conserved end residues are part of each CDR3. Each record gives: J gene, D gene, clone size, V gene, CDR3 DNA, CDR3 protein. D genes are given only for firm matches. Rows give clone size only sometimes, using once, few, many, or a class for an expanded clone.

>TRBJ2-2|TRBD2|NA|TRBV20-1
TGCAGTGCCACATCGGCGGGAGGGCTCCTGAACACCGGGGAGCTGTTTTTT
CSATSAGGLLNTGELFF
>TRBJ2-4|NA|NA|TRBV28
TGTGCCAGCAGTTCCACACAGGGGGGACTAGACATTCAGTACTTC
CASSSTQGGLDIQYF
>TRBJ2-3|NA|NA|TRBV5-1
TGCGCCAGCAGCTTGGCGCTCAGCACAGATACGCAGTATTTT
CASSLALSTDTQYF
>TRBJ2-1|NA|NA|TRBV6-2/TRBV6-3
TGTGCCAGCAGGAGAAATGCAGGCGGGGGCTCCTACAATGAGCAGTCCTTC
CASRRNAGGGSYNEQSF
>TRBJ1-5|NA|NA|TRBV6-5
TGTGCCAGCAGTTACTCCGGACACGGCCTGACTAGCAATCAGCCCCAGCATTTT
CASSYSGHGLTSNQPQHF
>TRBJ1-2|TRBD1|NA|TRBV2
TGTGCCAGCAGTGATACGGACAGGGGTAAGGGCGACTATGGCTACACCTTC
CASSDTDRGKGDYGYTF
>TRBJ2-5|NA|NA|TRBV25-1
TGTGCCAGCAGTGAATATGAAGAGACCCAGTACTTC
CASSEYEETQYF
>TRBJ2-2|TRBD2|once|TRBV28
TGTGCCAGCAACTCGCGACTAGCGGCTTACACCGGGGAGCTGTTTTTT
CASNSRLAAYTGELFF
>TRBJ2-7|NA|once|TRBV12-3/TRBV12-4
TGTGCCAGCAGTTCAACCTGGGGTACGGCCTCCTACGAGCAGTACTTC
CASSSTWGTASYEQYF
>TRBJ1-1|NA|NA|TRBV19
TGTGCCAGTAGTATTGGGACCCAGAACACTGAAGCTTTCTTT
CASSIGTQNTEAFF
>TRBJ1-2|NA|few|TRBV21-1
TGTGCCAGCAGCCCCGACAGGAACGCTAACTATGGCTACACCTTC
CASSPDRNANYGYTF
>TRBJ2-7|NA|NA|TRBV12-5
TGTGCTAGGAGGCCCTCGGGGATGGACGAGCAGTACTTC
CARRPSGMDEQYF
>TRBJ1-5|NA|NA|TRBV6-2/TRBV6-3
TGTGCCAGCAGAAACGCCGGGGCGGAAAGAAATCAGCCCCAGCATTTT
CASRNAGAERNQPQHF
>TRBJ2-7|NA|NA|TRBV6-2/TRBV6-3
TGTGCCAGCAAGTCGGACGGCCCTCGGGAGCAGTACTTC
CASKSDGPREQYF
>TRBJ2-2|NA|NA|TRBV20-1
TGCAGTGCTAGTCGGCAGGGGGGGGAGCTGTTTTTT
CSASRQGGELFF
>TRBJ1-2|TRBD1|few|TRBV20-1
TGCAGTTTACACAGGGGGCGAGGCGGCTACACCTTC
CSLHRGRGGYTF
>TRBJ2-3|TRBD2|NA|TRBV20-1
TGCAGTGCTGCGGGAGGGCCGGCGACAGATACGCAGTATTTT
CSAAGGPATDTQYF
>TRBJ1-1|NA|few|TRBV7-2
TGTGCCAGCAGCTTATACAGTGTCGGCGAAGCTTTCTTT
CASSLYSVGEAFF
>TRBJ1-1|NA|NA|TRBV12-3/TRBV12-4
TGTGCCAGCAGTTTTAGGATGAAGGGGGCTGAAGCTTTCTTT
CASSFRMKGAEAFF
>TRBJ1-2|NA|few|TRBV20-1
TGCAGTGCTATCCCCACACGCGCTGATGTTTATGGCTACACCTTC
CSAIPTRADVYGYTF
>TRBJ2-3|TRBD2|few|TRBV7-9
TGTGCCAGCAGCGCCTATTGGACTAGCGGGGGGGCCACAGATACGCAGTATTTT
CASSAYWTSGGATDTQYF
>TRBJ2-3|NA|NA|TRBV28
TGTGCCAGCAGCATAGGACAGCGCACAGATACGCAGTATTTT
CASSIGQRTDTQYF
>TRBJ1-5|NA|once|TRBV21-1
TGTGCCAGCAGCACGCAGGGTGATCAGCCCCAGCATTTT
CASSTQGDQPQHF
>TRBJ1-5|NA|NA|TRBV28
TGTGCCAGCAGTTATGATGGCTTTAGCAATCAGCCCCAGCATTTT
CASSYDGFSNQPQHF
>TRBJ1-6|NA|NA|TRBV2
TGTGCCAGCAGTGAACAGGGTGTGAGTTCACCCCTCCACTTT
CASSEQGVSSPLHF
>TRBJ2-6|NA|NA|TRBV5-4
TGTGCCAGCAGCTTGGAGAGAGAGAACTCTGGGGCCAACGTCCTGACTTTC
CASSLERENSGANVLTF
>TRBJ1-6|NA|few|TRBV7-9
TGTGCCAGCAGCTCCCCTCGGGGCCCCGCTAATTCACCCCTCCACTTT
CASSSPRGPANSPLHF
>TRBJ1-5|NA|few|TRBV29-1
TGCAGCGTTGAGATTGTCAGATATCAGCCCCAGCATTTT
CSVEIVRYQPQHF
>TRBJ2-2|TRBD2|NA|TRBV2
TGTGCCAGCAGACTAGCGGGGCCCGGGGAGCTGTTTTTT
CASRLAGPGELFF
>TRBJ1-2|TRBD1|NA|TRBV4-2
TGTGCCAGCAGCCACCAGGACAGGACTGGCTACACCTTC
CASSHQDRTGYTF
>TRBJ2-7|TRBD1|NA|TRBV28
TGTGCCAGCAGGCGGACAGGTGGCTCCTACGAGCAGTACTTC
CASRRTGGSYEQYF
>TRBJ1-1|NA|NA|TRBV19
TGTGCCAGTAGTATAGGACGGCTCGACACTGAAGCTTTCTTT
CASSIGRLDTEAFF
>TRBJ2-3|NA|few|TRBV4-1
TGCGCCAGCAGCCAAGATTGGGCATTGGGGAATACGCAGTATTTT
CASSQDWALGNTQYF
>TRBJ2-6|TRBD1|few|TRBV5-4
TGTGCCAGCAGCTGGAACAGGGGTAATCGTGGGGCCAACGTCCTGACTTTC
CASSWNRGNRGANVLTF
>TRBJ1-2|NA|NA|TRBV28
TGTGCCAGCACCCCCGACAGAGCCTATGGCTACACCTTC
CASTPDRAYGYTF
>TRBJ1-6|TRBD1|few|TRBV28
TGTGCCAGCAGCTCCCGGGACAGGGTGAATTCACCCCTCCACTTT
CASSSRDRVNSPLHF
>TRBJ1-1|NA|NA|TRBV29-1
TGCAGCGTGAGGGGACAGAACACTGAAGCTTTCTTT
CSVRGQNTEAFF
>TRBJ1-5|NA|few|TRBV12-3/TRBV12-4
TGTGCCAGCAGTTTTACGTTGGATCAGCCCCAGCATTTT
CASSFTLDQPQHF
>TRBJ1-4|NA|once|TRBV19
TGTGCCAGTAGATTGGGGTCAACTAATGAAAAACTGTTTTTT
CASRLGSTNEKLFF
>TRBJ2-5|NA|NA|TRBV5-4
TGTGCCAGCAGCTTGTACACTTCGGGTGGAGAGACCCAGTACTTC
CASSLYTSGGETQYF
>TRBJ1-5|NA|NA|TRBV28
TGTGCCAGCAGTTTCGAGAGACCCTTGAATCAGCCCCAGCATTTT
CASSFERPLNQPQHF
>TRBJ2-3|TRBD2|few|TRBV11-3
TGTGCCAGCAGCCCCGGACTAGCGGGAGGGCCCCCCGCAGATACGCAGTATTTT
CASSPGLAGGPPADTQYF
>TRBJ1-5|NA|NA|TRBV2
TGTGCCAGCAGTCTTGAGGGAAGCAATCAGCCCCAGCATTTT
CASSLEGSNQPQHF